What follows are 23 T cell receptor beta chains derived from one specimen sequenced in a study of T cell repertoires in cytomegalovirus infection. These receptors have no known antigen. TCRdb re-derived calls from the reads in MiXCR, one entry per CDR3 protein. This table holds approximately 110,000 distinct CDR3 sequences, roughly 39% found once. Sequencing was performed on CD8+ T cells from cultured PBMCs, taken from culture after CMV antigen stimulation. Receptors originate from a human donor in good health (CMV status not recorded). Some clones in this sample may be carry-over from other donors' samples.

This clonotype was picked up a small number of times. The J gene is TRBJ2-6, the V gene TRBV28; D gene unclear. The V end was cut by 4 bases, the J end by 0 bases, with 16 bases between. The CDR3 totals 18 residues. The germline V gene has CDR1 MDHEN and CDR2 SYDVKM. For the CDR3, the DNA is TGTGCCAGCAGTTCCCTCCTGTGGTCCGGCTCTGGGGCCAACGTCCTGACTTTC. Translating gives CASSSLLWSGSGANVLTF.

The gene calls are TRBV24-1 and TRBJ2-2, with TRBD2 identical over 7 bases. The V segment lost 12 bases and the J segment 3 bases; nucleotides outside the gene matches: 3. CDR3 size: 12 residues. Per the germline V gene, CDR1 is KGHDR and CDR2 is SFDVKD. The CDR3 protein is CAVGGYTGELFF. CDR3 nucleotide sequence: TGTGCCGTCGGGGGGTACACCGGGGAGCTGTTTTTT.

In its sample, this clonotype was seen many times. J is TRBJ2-7 and V is TRBV7-9; no clear D. From germline, CDR1 is SEHNR and CDR2 FQNEAQ (reference sequence). The CDR3 sequence is 16 residues long. V lost 4 bases and J 2 bases, leaving 18 bases between the germline ends. The CDR3 DNA follows: TGTGCCAGCAGCTCTCCATCGTTAACAAACGCCTACGAGCAGTACTTC. It is translated as CASSSPSLTNAYEQYF.

This clonotype was counted at least ten times. V and J are TRBV10-3 and TRBJ2-1, with 11 bases that match TRBD2. Germline lookup yields CDR1 ENHRY and CDR2 SYGVKD. The CDR3 has 18 amino acids. With 0 bases clipped from V and 7 bases from J, the junction kept 11 bases outside the gene matches. The CDR3 region is CAISESTSGVYSQNEQFF. The CDR3 DNA reads TGTGCCATCAGTGAGTCGACTAGCGGGGTATATAGCCAAAATGAGCAGTTCTTC.

V and J are TRBV28 and TRBJ1-1; D unresolved. CDR3 size: 17 residues. Trimming took off 1 base at V and 2 bases at J, with 17 bases between the two ends. Germline V lookup: CDR1 MDHEN, CDR2 SYDVKM. CDR3 in DNA: TGTGCCAGCAGTTTATCCCCCGGTTCGATCCTAAACACTGAAGCTTTCTTT. It translates to CASSLSPGSILNTEAFF.

The J gene is TRBJ1-2, the V gene TRBV7-6; maybe TRBD1 (5 bases). Germline assignment: CDR1 SGHVS and CDR2 FNYEAQ. V was pared by 4 bases and J by 5 bases, with 14 bases between. The CDR3 contains 14 residues. The CDR3 region is CASSWDPTGYGYTF. The CDR3 DNA sequence: TGTGCCAGCAGCTGGGACCCCACGGGATATGGCTACACCTTC.

This chain joins TRBV12-3 or TRBV12-4 and TRBJ2-3; maybe TRBD2 (5 bases). V was trimmed by 3 bases and J by 6 bases, leaving 7 bases between them. The CDR3 has 12 residues. CDR3 amino acids: CASSFPGDTQYF. CDR3 bases: TGTGCCAGCAGTTTTCCGGGGGATACGCAGTATTTT.

The V and J genes are TRBV5-1 and TRBJ2-4; D possibly matches TRBD1 or TRBD2 (5 bases each). The germline CDR1 and CDR2 sequences are SGHRS and YFSETQ. Trimming stripped 2 bases from V and 2 bases from J, with 11 bases between. This CDR3 contains 15 residues. As DNA, the CDR3 is TGCGCCAGCAGCTTCGGGGACCTCCCCAAAAACATTCAGTACTTC. This gives the protein CASSFGDLPKNIQYF.

This clonotype occurred many times. V gene TRBV4-1 combines with J gene TRBJ1-5; D remains ambiguous. With 1 base removed from V and 0 bases from J, the gap between germline ends came to 7 bases. The CDR3 runs 15 residues. Germline CDR1 and CDR2: MGHRA and YSYEKL. The CDR3 bases are TGCGCCAGCAGCCAAGCGGGAGGTAGCAATCAGCCCCAGCATTTT. It is translated as CASSQAGGSNQPQHF.

The chain carries TRBV9 and TRBJ2-6, with D maybe TRBD1 (6 bases). The CDR3 runs 15 residues. Trimming stripped 3 bases from V and 3 bases from J, with 10 bases between. Germline assignment: CDR1 SGDLS and CDR2 YYNGEE. CDR3 residues: CASSANRVGANVLTF. For the CDR3, the DNA is TGTGCCAGCAGCGCTAACAGGGTTGGGGCCAACGTCCTGACTTTC.

This clonotype was observed a few times. The CDR3 nucleotides read TGTGCCAGCAGCTTAGTGTCCAGGAATGCGAATCAGCCCCAGCATTTT. Its protein product is CASSLVSRNANQPQHF. This chain joins TRBV7-2 and TRBJ1-5; D is uncertain. V dropped 1 base and J dropped 4 bases, with 14 bases sitting between them. Germline CDR1 SGHTA, CDR2 FQGNSA. The CDR3 sequence is 16 residues long.

This sequence joins TRBV9 and TRBJ2-7; D perhaps matches TRBD2 (6 bases). The germline V gene encodes CDR1 SGDLS and CDR2 YYNGEE. This CDR3 has 15 residues. The V end was cut by 0 bases, the J end by 0 bases, with 10 bases between. The CDR3 here is CASSVEGGSSYEQYF. CDR3 nucleotides: TGTGCCAGCAGCGTAGAGGGAGGAAGCTCCTACGAGCAGTACTTC.

The J gene is TRBJ2-2, the V gene TRBV7-8, with D possibly matching TRBD1 (6 bases). Germline CDR1 SGHVS, CDR2 FQNEAQ. Trimming pared 7 bases from V and 1 base from J, leaving 25 bases between. The CDR3 covers 19 residues. This CDR3 reads CASTDLALTGSKNTGELFF. In DNA form, the CDR3 reads TGTGCCAGCACCGATTTGGCCTTGACAGGAAGCAAGAACACCGGGGAGCTGTTTTTT.

The rearrangement uses TRBV4-1 and TRBJ2-3; D is perhaps TRBD1 (5 bases). Germline-derived CDR1 and CDR2 are MGHRA and YSYEKL. The ends were cut back, 1 base at V and 6 bases at J, with 11 bases in the middle. The CDR3 covers 14 residues. The CDR3 spells CASSQGAGSDTQYF. In nucleotides, the CDR3 is TGCGCCAGCAGCCAAGGAGCAGGGTCGGATACGCAGTATTTT.

V is TRBV6-2 or TRBV6-3 and J is TRBJ1-2; D gene ambiguous. V lost 5 bases, J lost 4 bases, and 11 bases lay in between. Germline V gene sequence: CDR1 MNHEY, CDR2 SVGEGT. The CDR3 is 13 amino acids. The CDR3 reads CASSEGRFYGYTF. The CDR3 coding sequence is TGTGCCAGCAGTGAAGGACGATTCTATGGCTACACCTTC.

The chain uses TRBV7-6 and TRBJ1-1, with D unclear. The germline V gene has CDR1 SGHVS and CDR2 FNYEAQ. Trimming shortened V by 0 bases and J by 8 bases, and 10 bases separated the two germline ends. This CDR3 region has 13 residues. The CDR3 DNA is TGTGCCAGCAGCTTAGCGAAACACGGCGAAGCTTTCTTT. Encoded protein: CASSLAKHGEAFF.

This clonotype was picked up a small number of times. This chain links TRBV7-8 with TRBJ2-2, with D unclear. V was cut by 1 base and J by 2 bases, with 11 bases left in between. The germline V gene has CDR1 SGHVS and CDR2 FQNEAQ. The CDR3 is 16 residues long. CDR3 sequence (DNA): TGTGCCAGCAGCTTAGTGGCAGCCCCTAACACCGGGGAGCTGTTTTTT. Encoded protein: CASSLVAAPNTGELFF. Combining the CDR3 with reference TRBV7-8 and TRBJ2-2 gives the whole variable domain GAGVSQSPRYKVAKRGQDVALRCDPISGHVSLFWYQQALGQGPEFLTYFQNEAQLDKSGLPSDRFFAERPEGSVSTLKIQRTQQEDSAVYLCASSLVAAPNTGELFFGEGSRLTVL.

This clonotype was detected ten times or more. The V call is TRBV27, the J call TRBJ2-1; no clear D gene. The V and J ends lost 2 bases and 0 bases respectively, with 11 bases between them. The CDR3 consists of 16 residues. Looked up from germline, CDR1 is MNHEY and CDR2 is SMNVEV (reference sequence). DNA for the CDR3: TGTGCCAGCAGTTTAACAGCCTCAACCTCCTACAATGAGCAGTTCTTC. Translation gives CASSLTASTSYNEQFF.

This clonotype was seen more than once but under ten times. The genes are TRBV7-6 and TRBJ1-6, with no clear D. This CDR3 is built from 14 residues. V was pared by 3 bases and J by 13 bases, with 16 bases between. CDR1 is SGHVS, CDR2 FNYEAQ, per germline. The CDR3 reads CASSLSGPLFPLHF. CDR3 DNA: TGTGCCAGCAGCTTGTCAGGACCTCTCTTCCCCCTCCACTTT.

The chain couples TRBV7-2 to TRBJ2-7; D may correspond to TRBD1 or TRBD2 (5 bases each). Germline V CDR1 and CDR2: SGHTA, FQGNSA. CDR3 size: 16 residues. Trimming left V 2 bases short and J 5 bases short, with 19 bases between. Written as DNA, the CDR3 is TGTGCCAGCAGCTTAAGTCTCCCGGCAGGGAGTGACGAGCAGTACTTC. Amino acids: CASSLSLPAGSDEQYF. Combining the CDR3 with reference TRBV7-2 and TRBJ2-7 gives the whole variable domain GAGVSQSPSNKVTEKGKDVELRCDPISGHTALYWYRQSLGQGLEFLIYFQGNSAPDKSGLPSDRFSAERTGGSVSTLTIQRTQQEDSAVYLCASSLSLPAGSDEQYFGPGTRLTVT.

This clonotype was observed at least ten times. The CDR3 loop is CASSFEGGETQYF. CDR3 nucleotides: TGTGCCAGCAGCTTCGAGGGGGGAGAGACCCAGTACTTC. The chain uses TRBV7-2 and TRBJ2-5; D may match TRBD1 or TRBD2 (6 bases each). The germline CDR1 and CDR2 sequences are SGHTA and FQGNSA. Trimming removed 3 bases from V and 4 bases from J, with 9 bases in between. The CDR3 totals 13 residues.

V gene TRBV7-6 combines with J gene TRBJ1-1; tentatively, D is TRBD1 (5 bases). The V gene lost 1 base and the J gene lost 4 bases, with 13 bases spanning the gap. The CDR3 runs 15 residues. Germline V gene data show CDR1 as SGHVS and CDR2 as FNYEAQ. The CDR3: CASSLERGAPTEAFF. For the CDR3, the DNA is TGTGCCAGCAGCTTAGAAAGGGGAGCCCCCACTGAAGCTTTCTTT.

The gene calls are TRBV19 and TRBJ1-2; tentative D call: TRBD1 (6 bases). V was clipped by 6 bases and J by 5 bases, with 16 bases between them. CDR3 length: 14 amino acids. CDR1 and CDR2 (germline): LNHDA, SQIVND (reference sequence). The CDR3, as DNA: TGTGCCAGTAGCCATGGTCGGGACACTTATGGCTACACCTTC. Protein sequence: CASSHGRDTYGYTF.